This passage covers 13 T cell receptor beta chains from one sample sequenced in a study of cytomegalovirus exposure and HLA in healthy donors. A multiplex PCR was run with 60 Vbeta primers and 13 Jbeta primers. TCRdb's table, derived via immunoSEQ multiplex PCR, lists solely in-frame clones and lacks some. Of 100,000 to 150,000 clones listed, 78% are singletons. Specimen: PBMCs. Receptor source: a woman in her thirties or forties in good health and CMV-seronegative.

The V and J genes are TRBV6-4 and TRBJ2-2; the match to TRBD2 covers 8 bases. CDR3 length: 16 residues. The germline V gene encodes CDR1 MRHNA and CDR2 SNTAGT. J was trimmed by 6 bases and V by 3 bases; bases with no gene match: 9. CDR3 coding DNA: TGTGCCAGCAGTGAGAAGACTAGCGCGGAGTCCGGGGAGCTGTTTTTT. It encodes CASSEKTSAESGELFF.

In its sample, this clone was seen a few times. The gene calls are TRBV9 and TRBJ2-1; D is perhaps TRBD1 (6 bases). The CDR3 has 13 residues. The V end was cut by 4 bases, the J end by 9 bases, with 14 bases between. The germline gives CDR1 SGDLS, CDR2 YYNGEE. As DNA, the CDR3 is TGTGCCAGCAGCCTACAGGGAGCGCGTGAGCAGTTCTTC. Its protein product is CASSLQGAREQFF.

The rearrangement uses TRBV19 and TRBJ2-1, with TRBD2 identical over 13 bases. The CDR3 has 21 amino acids. Losses at the gene ends were 0 bases for V and 0 bases for J; bases not matched to a gene: 11. Germline V gene data show CDR1 as LNHDA and CDR2 as SQIVND (reference sequence). CDR3 nucleotides: TGTGCCAGTAGTATAGATCTATGGGGACTAGCGGGAATTCTCTCCTACAATGAGCAGTTCTTC. As protein: CASSIDLWGLAGILSYNEQFF.

This clone turned up a few times. The rearrangement joins TRBV28 to TRBJ2-7; TRBD1 might be the D (5 bases). The CDR3 length is 14 residues. Trimming removed 5 bases at V and 2 bases at J, with 13 bases between. Germline-derived CDR1 and CDR2 are MDHEN and SYDVKM. The DNA of the CDR3 is TGTGCCAGCAGTCCTCAACAGGTCACCTACGAGCAGTACTTC. Translating it yields CASSPQQVTYEQYF.

V gene TRBV19 combines with J gene TRBJ1-1; 10 bases fit TRBD1. Germline CDR1 LNHDA, CDR2 SQIVND (reference sequence). The CDR3 consists of 14 residues. V was clipped by 5 bases and J by 4 bases; unmatched bases: 4. The CDR3 region has the DNA TGTGCCAGTAGTCCGGGACAGGGGAGCACTGAAGCTTTCTTT. Translation gives CASSPGQGSTEAFF.

The genes are TRBV5-1 and TRBJ2-5; perhaps TRBD2 as D (5 bases). Trimming pared 3 bases from V and 5 bases from J, leaving 11 bases between. CDR1 and CDR2 (germline): SGHRS, YFSETQ. The CDR3 totals 13 residues. The CDR3 loop is CASSSDSRETQYF. The CDR3 DNA is TGCGCCAGCAGCTCGGACTCGCGGGAGACCCAGTACTTC.

As DNA, the CDR3 is TGTGCCAGCAGTTTAATGAAACGGACCGGGGAGCTGTTTTTT. Translation gives CASSLMKRTGELFF. V and J are TRBV28 and TRBJ2-2; no clear D. The ends were cut back, 2 bases at V and 5 bases at J, with 9 bases in the middle. This CDR3 is built from 14 residues. Germline V gene data show CDR1 as MDHEN and CDR2 as SYDVKM. The whole variable domain, filled in from reference TRBV28 and TRBJ2-2, reads DVKVTQSSRYLVKRTGEKVFLECVQDMDHENMFWYRQDPGLGLRLIYFSYDVKMKEKGDIPEGYSVSREKKERFSLILESASTNQTSMYLCASSLMKRTGELFFGEGSRLTVL.

For this clone: A read error may produce the germline difference seen at one junction end. The rearrangement uses TRBV7-9 and TRBJ1-1, with 9 nucleotides matching TRBD1. This CDR3 is 15 amino acids long. Looked up from germline, CDR1 is SEHNR and CDR2 is FQNEAQ (reference sequence). The CDR3: CSSSEMDRGATEAFF. CDR3 coding DNA: TGTTCCAGCAGCGAGATGGACAGGGGCGCCACTGAAGCTTTCTTT. Looking up the rest from reference TRBV7-9 and TRBJ1-1 gives the full variable domain: DTGVSQNPRHKITKRGQNVTFRCDPISEHNRLYWYRQTLGQGPEFLTYFQNEAQLEKSRLLSDRFSAERPKGSFSTLEIQRTEQGDSAMYLCSSSEMDRGATEAFFGQGTRLTVV.

This clone was seen only once. The V gene is TRBV18, the J gene TRBJ2-3; TRBD1 is a possible D gene (5 bases). Germline CDR1 KGHSH, CDR2 LQKENI. CDR3 length equals 13 residues. With 6 bases removed from V and 3 bases from J, the gap between germline ends came to 10 bases. DNA for the CDR3: TGTGCCAGCTCGCCCAGGGCGACAGATACGCAGTATTTT. Residues: CASSPRATDTQYF.

V usage is TRBV7-9 and J usage is TRBJ2-1; 11 nucleotides line up with TRBD1. The CDR3 loop spans 14 amino acids. Germline values: CDR1 SEHNR, CDR2 FQNEAQ (reference sequence). V was clipped by 5 bases and J by 6 bases; unmatched bases: 3. CDR3 region: CASSTGQGVNEQFF. CDR3 coding DNA: TGTGCCAGCAGCACGGGACAGGGGGTCAATGAGCAGTTCTTC.

This chain joins TRBV5-3 and TRBJ2-3, with D maybe TRBD2 (6 bases). TRBV5-3 is an ORF; its function is uncertain. The CDR3 covers 15 residues. V shed 7 bases and J shed 4 bases, with 19 bases lying between them. CDR3 residues: CARSSGRGEADTQYF. In nucleotides, the CDR3 is TGTGCCAGATCCTCCGGGAGAGGGGAGGCAGATACGCAGTATTTT.

This clone has only a few counts. V gene TRBV4-3 combines with J gene TRBJ2-7; a possible D gene is TRBD1 (6 bases). From germline, CDR1 is LGHNA and CDR2 YSLEER. V lost 3 bases and J lost 1, with 10 bases in between. This CDR3 has 14 residues. CDR3 loop: CASSQWQGSYEQYF. The CDR3 bases are TGCGCCAGCAGCCAGTGGCAGGGGTCCTACGAGCAGTACTTC.

The rearrangement uses TRBV28 and TRBJ2-7, with D possibly being TRBD1 (6 bases). The CDR3 has 15 amino acids. Germline loops: CDR1 MDHEN, CDR2 SYDVKM. The V end was cut by 6 bases, the J end by 2 bases, with 17 bases between. The CDR3 protein is CASRVGAGAAYEQYF. The CDR3, as DNA: TGTGCCAGCAGAGTGGGGGCAGGGGCGGCCTACGAGCAGTACTTC.